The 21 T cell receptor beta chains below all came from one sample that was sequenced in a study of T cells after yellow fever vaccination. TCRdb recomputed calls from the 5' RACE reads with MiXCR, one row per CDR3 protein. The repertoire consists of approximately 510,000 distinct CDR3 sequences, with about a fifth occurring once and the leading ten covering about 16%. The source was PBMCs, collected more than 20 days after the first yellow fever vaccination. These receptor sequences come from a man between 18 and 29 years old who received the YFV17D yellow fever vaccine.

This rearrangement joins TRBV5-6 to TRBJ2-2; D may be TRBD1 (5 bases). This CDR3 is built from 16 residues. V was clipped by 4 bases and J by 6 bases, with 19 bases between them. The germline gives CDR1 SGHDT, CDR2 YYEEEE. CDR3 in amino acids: CASSGVLQGYAGELFF. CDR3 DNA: TGTGCCAGCAGCGGAGTCCTCCAGGGTTACGCCGGGGAGCTGTTTTTT. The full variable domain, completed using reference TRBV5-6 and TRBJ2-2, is DAGVTQSPTHLIKTRGQQVTLRCSPKSGHDTVSWYQQALGQGPQFIFQYYEEEERQRGNFPDRFSGHQFPNYSSELNVNALLLGDSALYLCASSGVLQGYAGELFFGEGSRLTVL.

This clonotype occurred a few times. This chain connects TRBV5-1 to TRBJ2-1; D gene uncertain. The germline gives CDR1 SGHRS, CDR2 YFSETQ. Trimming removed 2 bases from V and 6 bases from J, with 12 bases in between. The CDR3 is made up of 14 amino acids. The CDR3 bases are TGCGCCAGCAGCTTCGCAGGCCCCAGCAATGAGCAGTTCTTC. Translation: CASSFAGPSNEQFF.

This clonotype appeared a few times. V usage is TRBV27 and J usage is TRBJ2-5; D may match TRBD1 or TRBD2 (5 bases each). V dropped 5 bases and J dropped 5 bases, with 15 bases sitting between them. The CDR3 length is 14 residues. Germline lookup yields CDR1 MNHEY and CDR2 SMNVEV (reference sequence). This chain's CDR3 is CASSDSWGGETQYF. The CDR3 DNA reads TGTGCCAGCAGTGACAGTTGGGGCGGGGAGACCCAGTACTTC.

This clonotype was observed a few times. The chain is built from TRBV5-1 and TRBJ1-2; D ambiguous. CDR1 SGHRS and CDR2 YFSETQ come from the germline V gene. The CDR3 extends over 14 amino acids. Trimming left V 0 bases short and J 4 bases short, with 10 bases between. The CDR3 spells CASSLDPGSYGYTF. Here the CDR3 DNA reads TGCGCCAGCAGCTTGGACCCGGGGAGCTATGGCTACACCTTC.

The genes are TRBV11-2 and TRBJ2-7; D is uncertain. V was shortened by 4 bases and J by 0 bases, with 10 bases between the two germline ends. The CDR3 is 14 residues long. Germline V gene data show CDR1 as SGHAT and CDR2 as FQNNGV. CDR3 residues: CASSSFQDSYEQYF. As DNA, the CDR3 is TGTGCCAGCAGCTCTTTCCAGGACTCCTACGAGCAGTACTTC.

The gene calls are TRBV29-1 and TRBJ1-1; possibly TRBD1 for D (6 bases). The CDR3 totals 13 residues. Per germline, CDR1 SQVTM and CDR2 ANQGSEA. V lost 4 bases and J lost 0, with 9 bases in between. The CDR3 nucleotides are TGCAGCGTTGTTCGGGACATGAACACTGAAGCTTTCTTT. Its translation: CSVVRDMNTEAFF.

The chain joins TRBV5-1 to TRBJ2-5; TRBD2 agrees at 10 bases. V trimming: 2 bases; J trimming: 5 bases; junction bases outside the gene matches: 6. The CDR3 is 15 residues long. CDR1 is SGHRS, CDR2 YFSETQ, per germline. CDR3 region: CASSLSGGAEETQYF. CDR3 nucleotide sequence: TGCGCCAGCAGCTTAAGCGGGGGGGCGGAGGAGACCCAGTACTTC.

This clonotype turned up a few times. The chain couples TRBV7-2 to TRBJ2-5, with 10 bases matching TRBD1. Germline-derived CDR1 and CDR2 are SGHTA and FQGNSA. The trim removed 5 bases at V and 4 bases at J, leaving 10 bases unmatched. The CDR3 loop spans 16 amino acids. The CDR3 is CASSTAHGTGVETQYF. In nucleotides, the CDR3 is TGTGCCAGCAGCACCGCGCACGGGACAGGGGTAGAGACCCAGTACTTC. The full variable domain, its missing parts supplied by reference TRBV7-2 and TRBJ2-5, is GAGVSQSPSNKVTEKGKDVELRCDPISGHTALYWYRQSLGQGLEFLIYFQGNSAPDKSGLPSDRFSAERTGGSVSTLTIQRTQQEDSAVYLCASSTAHGTGVETQYFGPGTRLLVL.

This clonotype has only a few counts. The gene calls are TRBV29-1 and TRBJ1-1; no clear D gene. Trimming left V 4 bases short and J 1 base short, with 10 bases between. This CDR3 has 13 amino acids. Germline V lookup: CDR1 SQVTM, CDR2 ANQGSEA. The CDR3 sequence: CSVVKHENTEAFF. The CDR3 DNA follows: TGCAGCGTTGTGAAACACGAGAACACTGAAGCTTTCTTT.

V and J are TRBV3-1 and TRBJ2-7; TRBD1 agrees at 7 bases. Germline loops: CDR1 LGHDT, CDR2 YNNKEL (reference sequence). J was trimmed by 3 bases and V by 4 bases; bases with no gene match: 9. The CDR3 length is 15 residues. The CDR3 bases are TGTGCCAGCAGCCCATATCGGGACAGCTTCTACGAGCAGTACTTC. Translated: CASSPYRDSFYEQYF.

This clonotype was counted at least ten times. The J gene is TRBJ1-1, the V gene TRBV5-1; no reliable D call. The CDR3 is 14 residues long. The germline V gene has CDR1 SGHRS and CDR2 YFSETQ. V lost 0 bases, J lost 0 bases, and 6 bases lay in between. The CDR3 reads CASSLGLLNTEAFF. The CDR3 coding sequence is TGCGCCAGCAGCTTGGGGCTCTTGAACACTGAAGCTTTCTTT. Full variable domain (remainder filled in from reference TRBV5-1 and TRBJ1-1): KAGVTQTPRYLIKTRGQQVTLSCSPISGHRSVSWYQQTPGQGLQFLFEYFSETQRNKGNFPGRFSGRQFSNSRSEMNVSTLELGDSALYLCASSLGLLNTEAFFGQGTRLTVV.

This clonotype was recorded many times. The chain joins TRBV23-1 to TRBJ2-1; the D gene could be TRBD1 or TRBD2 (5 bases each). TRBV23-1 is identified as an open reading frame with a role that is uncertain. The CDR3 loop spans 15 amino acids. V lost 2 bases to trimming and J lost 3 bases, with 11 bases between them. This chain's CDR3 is CASSQEGFLYNEQFF. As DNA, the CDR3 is TGCGCCAGCAGTCAAGAGGGGTTCCTCTACAATGAGCAGTTCTTC.

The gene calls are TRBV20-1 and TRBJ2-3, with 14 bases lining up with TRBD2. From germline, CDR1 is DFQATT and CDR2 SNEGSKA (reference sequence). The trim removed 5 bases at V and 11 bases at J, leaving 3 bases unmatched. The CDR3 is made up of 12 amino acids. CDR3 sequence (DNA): TGCAGTGCTGGGACTAGCGGGGGCGGGCAGTATTTT. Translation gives CSAGTSGGGQYF.

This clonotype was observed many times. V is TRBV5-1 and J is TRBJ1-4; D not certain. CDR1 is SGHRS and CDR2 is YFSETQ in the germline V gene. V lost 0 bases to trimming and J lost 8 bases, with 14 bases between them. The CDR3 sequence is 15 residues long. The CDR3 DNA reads TGCGCCAGCAGCTTGGGACTAGGAGAGGGAGAAAAACTGTTTTTT. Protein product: CASSLGLGEGEKLFF.

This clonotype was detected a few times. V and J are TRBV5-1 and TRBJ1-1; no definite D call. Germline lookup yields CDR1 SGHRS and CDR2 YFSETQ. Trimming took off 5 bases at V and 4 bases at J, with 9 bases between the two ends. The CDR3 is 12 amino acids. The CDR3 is CASSQPGTEAFF. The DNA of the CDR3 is TGCGCCAGCAGTCAGCCGGGCACTGAAGCTTTCTTT.

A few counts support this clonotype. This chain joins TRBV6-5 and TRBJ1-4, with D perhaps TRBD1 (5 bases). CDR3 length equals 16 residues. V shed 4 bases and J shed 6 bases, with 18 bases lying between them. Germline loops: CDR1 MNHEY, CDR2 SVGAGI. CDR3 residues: CASSFNPGARDEKLFF. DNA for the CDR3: TGTGCCAGCAGTTTCAACCCTGGGGCGCGGGATGAAAAACTGTTTTTT.

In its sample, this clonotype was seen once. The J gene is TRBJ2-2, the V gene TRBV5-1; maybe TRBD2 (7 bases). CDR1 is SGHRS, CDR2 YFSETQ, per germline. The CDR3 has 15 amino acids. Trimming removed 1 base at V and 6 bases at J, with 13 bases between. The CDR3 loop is CASSLLGGAAGELFF. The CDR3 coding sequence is TGCGCCAGCAGCTTGCTTGGGGGGGCCGCCGGGGAGCTGTTTTTT.

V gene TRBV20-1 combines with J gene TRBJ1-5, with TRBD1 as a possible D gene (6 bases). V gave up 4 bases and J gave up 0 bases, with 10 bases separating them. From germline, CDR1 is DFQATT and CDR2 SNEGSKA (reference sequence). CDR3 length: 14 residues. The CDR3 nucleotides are TGCAGTGCTAAGACAGGAAATAGCAATCAGCCCCAGCATTTT. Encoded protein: CSAKTGNSNQPQHF.

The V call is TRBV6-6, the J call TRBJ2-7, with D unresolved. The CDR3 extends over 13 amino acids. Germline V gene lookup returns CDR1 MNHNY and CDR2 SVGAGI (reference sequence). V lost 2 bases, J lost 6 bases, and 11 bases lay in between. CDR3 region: CASSYAQATEQYV. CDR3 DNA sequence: TGTGCCAGCAGTTACGCTCAGGCTACCGAGCAGTACGTC.

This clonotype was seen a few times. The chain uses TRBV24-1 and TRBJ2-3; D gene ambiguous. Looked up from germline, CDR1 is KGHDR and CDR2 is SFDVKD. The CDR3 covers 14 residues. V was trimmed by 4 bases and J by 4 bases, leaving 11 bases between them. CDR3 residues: CATSDPNSPDTQYF. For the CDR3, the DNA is TGTGCCACCAGTGACCCCAATTCCCCAGATACGCAGTATTTT.

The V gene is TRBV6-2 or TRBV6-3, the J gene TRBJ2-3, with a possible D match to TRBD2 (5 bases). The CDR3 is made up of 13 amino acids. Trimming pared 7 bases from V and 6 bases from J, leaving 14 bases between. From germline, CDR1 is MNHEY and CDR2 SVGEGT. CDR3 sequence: CASTLGLGDTQYF. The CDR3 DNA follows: TGTGCCAGCACCCTTGGACTCGGCGATACGCAGTATTTT.